This paragraph covers one T cell receptor beta chain sequence. This entry comes from a study of early T cells in non-severe SARS-CoV-2 infection. The CDR3 consists of 12 residues. Trimming took off 2 bases at V and 5 bases at J, with 4 bases between the two ends. The TCR library protocol was used to attach unique molecular identifiers. These identifiers were attached to individual cDNA molecules. TCRdb called the 5' RACE reads again in MiXCR, with one record for every CDR3 protein. The table lists 70,000 or so distinct CDR3 sequences, about 4.9% of them singletons, with roughly 3.9% in the top ten. The clonotype was recovered from an adult who was a healthcare worker with PCR-confirmed SARS-CoV-2 infection or an uninfected control (not recorded which). The donor label of this sample is uncertain. V and J are TRBV12-3 or TRBV12-4 and TRBJ2-1; D uncertain. Sequences were derived from whole blood, sampled at baseline. The CDR3 region has the DNA TGTGCCAGCAGTTTAATGCACAATGAGCAGTTCTTC. The encoded protein is CASSLMHNEQFF.